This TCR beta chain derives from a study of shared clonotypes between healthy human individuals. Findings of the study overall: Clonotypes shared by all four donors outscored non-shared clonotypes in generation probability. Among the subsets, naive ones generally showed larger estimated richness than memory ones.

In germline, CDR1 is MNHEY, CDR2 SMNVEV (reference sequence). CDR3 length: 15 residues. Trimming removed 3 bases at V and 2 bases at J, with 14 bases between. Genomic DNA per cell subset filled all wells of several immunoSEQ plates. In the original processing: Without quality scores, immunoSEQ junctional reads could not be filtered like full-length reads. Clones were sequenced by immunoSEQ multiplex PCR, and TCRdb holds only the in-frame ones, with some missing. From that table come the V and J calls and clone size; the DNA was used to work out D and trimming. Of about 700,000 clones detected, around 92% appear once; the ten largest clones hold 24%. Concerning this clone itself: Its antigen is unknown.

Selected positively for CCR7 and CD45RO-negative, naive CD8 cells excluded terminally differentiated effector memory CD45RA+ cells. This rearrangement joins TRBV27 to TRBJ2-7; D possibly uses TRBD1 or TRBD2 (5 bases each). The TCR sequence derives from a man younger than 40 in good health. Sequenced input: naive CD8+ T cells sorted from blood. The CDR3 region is CASSLMRGSAYEQYF. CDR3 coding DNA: TGTGCCAGCAGTTTGATGAGGGGTAGCGCCTACGAGCAGTACTTC.